The clone carrying this T cell receptor beta chain was observed a few times. Its target is unknown. The same CDR3 is also encoded by other DNA sequences in this sample. The data originate from a study of cytomegalovirus exposure and HLA in healthy donors. PCR amplification relied on 60 Vbeta primers (plus 13 Jbeta primers). The protocol was immunoSEQ multiplex PCR, while the TCRdb copy is restricted to in-frame clones and leaves out a portion. This sample carries fewer than 200,000 clones, about four fifths of them seen once, and the ten largest clones take 1.6%. Healthy bone marrow donors made up the cohort. The V segment lost 4 bases and the J segment 9 bases; nucleotides outside the gene matches: 0. The germline gives CDR1 SGHTA, CDR2 FQGNSA. CDR3 length: 11 residues. Findings and limits, study-wide: Earlier analysis found most TCR beta V segments productive about 90% or about 30% of the time. CMV serostatus was the only recorded immune exposure for donors.

This sequence was found in a man in his fifties in good health and CMV-seronegative. The chain uses TRBV7-2 and TRBJ2-1; 7 nucleotides match TRBD2. Sample: PBMCs. The CDR3 here is CASSWEGEQFF. DNA for the CDR3: TGTGCCAGCAGCTGGGAGGGTGAGCAGTTCTTC.